The entry below gives a single T cell receptor (beta chain) sequence along with its context. The sample belongs to a study of blood T cell repertoires in COVID-19. Study overall: Collection of acute and convalescent COVID-19 samples took place in the United States, Italy and Spain. T cells, B-cell-depleted T cells, or PBMCs provided the cDNA or gDNA that served as material.

Germline values: CDR1 SGHTA, CDR2 FQGNSA. There are 14 residues in the CDR3. Trimming took 5 bases from V and 1 from J, leaving 12 bases between them. One Seattle source followed patients from active infection through their disease course. Per the original data handling: Researchers report that nucleated cell counts were estimated from reference gene primer amplification. The assay was immunoSEQ multiplex PCR, and TCRdb's table has in-frame clones only and misses some. D and trimming come from the DNA, and the V and J calls and clone size come from that table. Seen here are about 80,000 clones, roughly 78% observed once, and the top ten hold 35% to 40%.

This sequence was found in a man between 60 and 75 years old with COVID-19, enrolled during active disease. The chain couples TRBV7-2 to TRBJ2-7; a weak D match, TRBD1 (6 bases). Source material: peripheral blood. DNA of the CDR3: TGTGCCAGCAGCACCAGGGGATCGTCCTACGAGCAGTACTTC. Its protein product is CASSTRGSSYEQYF.